A selection of T cell receptor beta chains follows, all from one sample in a study of blood T cell repertoires in COVID-19. Only in-frame clones appear in the TCRdb table, and some are missing; sequencing was by immunoSEQ multiplex PCR. The table lists nearly 200,000 clones, about 90% of them singletons, with about 8.8% in the top ten. The sequencing input was PBMCs or T cells enriched from blood (not recorded which). These receptors all come from a woman between 18 and 29 years old who had recovered from COVID-19. CDR3s leave out the opening cysteine and the closing phenylalanine or tryptophan. Not every row has a clone size; where given, it reads once, few, many or a size class.

ASSQERRGNDEQF,13,.,TRBV4-2,TRBJ2-1
ASSLSSSRADTQY,13,.,TRBV7-3,TRBJ2-3
ASRHGGGPENNEQF,14,.,TRBV28,TRBJ2-1
ASSNTPGTGRSNQPQH,16,once,TRBV21-1,TRBJ1-5
ASSQEEGGLYEQY,13,.,TRBV4-1,TRBJ2-7
ASSARSTSTDTQY,13,.,TRBV7-2,TRBJ2-3
ASSQGQGFFQPQH,13,.,TRBV3-1/TRBV3-2,TRBJ1-5
ASSIDLRGINTEAF,14,.,TRBV19,TRBJ1-1
ASSLEAGAGNIQY,13,few,TRBV5-1,TRBJ2-4
ASSAGQIYNTEAF,13,.,TRBV9,TRBJ1-1
ASSKSFGQDTQY,12,.,TRBV21-1,TRBJ2-3
ASSRDSQGGTEAF,13,.,TRBV2,TRBJ1-1
ASGGYTGELF,10,.,TRBV12-3/TRBV12-4,TRBJ2-2
ASSPGLASTDTQY,13,.,TRBV5-1,TRBJ2-3
ASSLLPRETQY,11,.,TRBV28,TRBJ2-5
AISEGQGDGYT,11,.,TRBV10-3,TRBJ1-2
ASNGPGAGELF,11,.,TRBV28,TRBJ2-2